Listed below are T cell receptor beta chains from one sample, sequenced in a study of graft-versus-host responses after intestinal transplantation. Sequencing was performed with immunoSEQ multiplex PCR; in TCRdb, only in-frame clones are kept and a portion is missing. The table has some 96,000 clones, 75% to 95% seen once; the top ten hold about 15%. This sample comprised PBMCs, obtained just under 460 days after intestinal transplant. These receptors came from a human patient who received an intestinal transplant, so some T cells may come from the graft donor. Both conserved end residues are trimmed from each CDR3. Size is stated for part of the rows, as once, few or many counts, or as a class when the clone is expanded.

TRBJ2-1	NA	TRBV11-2	ASSPPWSNEQF
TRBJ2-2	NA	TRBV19	ASSMSGGPNTGELF
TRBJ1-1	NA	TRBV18	ASSPRVNTEAF
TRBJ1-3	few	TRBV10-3	AISGGRASSGNTIY
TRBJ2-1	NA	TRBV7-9	ASSLPPFEQF
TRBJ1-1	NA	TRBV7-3	ASSLRDRNTEAF
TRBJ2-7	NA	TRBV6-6	ASRQISSYEQY
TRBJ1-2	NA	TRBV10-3	AISEYMGRGRDYGYT
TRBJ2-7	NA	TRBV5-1	ASSLAGAGSTYEQY
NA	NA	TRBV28	ASTSGTQGYEQY
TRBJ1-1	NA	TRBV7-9	ASSLPGQTNTEAF
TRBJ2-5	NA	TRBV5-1	ASSLFGTSGQETQY
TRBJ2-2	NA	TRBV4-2	ASLGVGAPGELF
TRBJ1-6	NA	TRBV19	ASSPGGGSPLH
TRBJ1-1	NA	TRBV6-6	ASSTQIRLMNTEAF
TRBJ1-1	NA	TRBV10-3	AITTGVAEAF
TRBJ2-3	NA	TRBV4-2	ASSQPLSGGGADTQY
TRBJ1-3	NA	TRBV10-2	ASSSQGYGNTIY
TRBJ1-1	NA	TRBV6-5	ASSYLRQGGTEAF
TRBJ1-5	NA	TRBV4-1	ASSQGPGGQPQH
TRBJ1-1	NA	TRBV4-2	ASSQKGFNAEAF
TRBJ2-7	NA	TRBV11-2	ASSFEGYEQY
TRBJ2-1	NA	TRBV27	ASRSGLAALMEQF
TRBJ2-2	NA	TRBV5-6	ASSLWRGNTGELF
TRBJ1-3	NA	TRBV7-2	ASSGTLYSGNTIY
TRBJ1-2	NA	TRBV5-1	ASSLGTVDGYT
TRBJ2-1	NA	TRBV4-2	ASSQGFPGTGEQF
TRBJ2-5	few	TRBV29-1	SVADPSGTQY
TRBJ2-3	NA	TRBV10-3	AISESQLGSGFATQY
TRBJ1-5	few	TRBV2	ASRWVGNQPQH
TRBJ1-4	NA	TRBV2	ASSSEGFNEKLF
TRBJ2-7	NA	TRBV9	ASSATSGASSYEQY
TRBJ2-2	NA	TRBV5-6	ASSSPNAGVLF
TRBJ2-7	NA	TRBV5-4	ASQDRVGEQY
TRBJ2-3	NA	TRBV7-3	ASSLVGVRTDTQY
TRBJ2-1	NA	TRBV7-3	ASSLFDGGAYEQF
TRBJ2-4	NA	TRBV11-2	ASSLSSGLLAKNIQY
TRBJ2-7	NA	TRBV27	ASTGGPHYEQY
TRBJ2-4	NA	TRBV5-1	ASSSGRGENIQY
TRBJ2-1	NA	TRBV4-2	ASSQVSGGKNNEQF